This T cell receptor beta chain appears in the sequencing data of a study of blood T cell repertoires in COVID-19. TCRdb keeps only in-frame clones here, not all; method: immunoSEQ multiplex PCR. The sample consists of 300,000 to 400,000 clones, roughly nine tenths of them appearing once. This CDR3 has 15 residues. Trimming took 5 bases from V and 0 from J; bases not matched to a gene: 5. CDR1 and CDR2 from the germline V gene are SGHRS and YFSETQ. The chain has TRBV5-1 and TRBJ2-1; 7 nucleotides match TRBD1. The receptor comes from a woman between 25 and 40 years old with COVID-19, enrolled during active disease. Specimen: peripheral blood. The CDR3 DNA reads as TGCGCCAGCAGTGATGGGACAGTCTCCTACAATGAGCAGTTCTTC. Translating gives CASSDGTVSYNEQFF.